The sequence of this T cell receptor (beta chain) was determined in a study of blood T cell repertoires in COVID-19. Whole-study context: The analysed material was cDNA or gDNA that came from T cells, B-cell-depleted T cells, or PBMCs.

Germline V CDR1 and CDR2: KGHDR, SFDVKD. This CDR3 comprises 15 residues. V lost 5 bases and J 4 bases, leaving 13 bases between the germline ends. In the authors' methods: Counts of nucleated cells, estimated from reference gene primer amplification, were obtained. Clones were sequenced by immunoSEQ multiplex PCR, and TCRdb holds only the in-frame ones, with some missing. From that table come the V and J calls and clone size; the DNA was used to work out D and trimming. The sample has approximately 140,000 clones, more than 75% seen once; the top ten hold 10% to 15%. J is TRBJ1-4 and V is TRBV24-1; D is possibly TRBD1 (5 bases). The specimen sequenced was peripheral blood. This TCR was sampled from a man in his sixties with active or convalescent COVID-19. DNA for the CDR3: TGTGCCACCAGTGCAGGGCAGGTTAATAATGAAAAACTGTTTTTT. Encoded protein: CATSAGQVNNEKLFF.